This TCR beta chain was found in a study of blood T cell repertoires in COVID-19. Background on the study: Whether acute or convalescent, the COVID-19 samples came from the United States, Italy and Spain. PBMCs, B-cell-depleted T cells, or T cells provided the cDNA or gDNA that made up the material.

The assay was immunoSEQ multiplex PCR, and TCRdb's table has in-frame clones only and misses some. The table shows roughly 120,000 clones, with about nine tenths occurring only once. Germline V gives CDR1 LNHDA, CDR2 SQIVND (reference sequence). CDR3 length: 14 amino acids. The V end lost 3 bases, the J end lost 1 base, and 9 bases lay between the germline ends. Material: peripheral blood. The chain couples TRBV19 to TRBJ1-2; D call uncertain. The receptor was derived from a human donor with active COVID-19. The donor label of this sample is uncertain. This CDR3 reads CASSMGRRNYGYTF. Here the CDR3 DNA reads TGTGCCAGTAGTATGGGGAGACGTAACTATGGCTACACCTTC.